This T cell receptor beta chain comes out of a study of human T cells and chemical hapten exposure. Study-wide background: Patients were mainly female, each with alopecia areata, totalis or universalis.

Using its own MiXCR run on the RACE reads, TCRdb lists one record per CDR3 protein. Among tens of thousands of distinct CDR3 sequences, 8% to 10% were seen once, and the ten largest hold less than 4.5%. Deletions cut 1 base from V and 3 bases from J, with 9 bases between. Looked up from germline, CDR1 is SGHTA and CDR2 is FQGNSA. This CDR3 has 15 residues. This clonotype was found a few times. Its antigen remains unidentified. As to time point: pre-sensitization, week 0. Treatment reported: therapeutic diphenylcyclopropenone sensitization with weekly scalp DPC. The study's findings and limits: Because all patients had alopecia, their immune responses might differ from healthy ones. Large CDR3 similarity clusters arose significantly more often from expanded TCRs than from controls.

The rearrangement joins TRBV7-2 to TRBJ1-4, with a possible D match to TRBD1 (5 bases). This receptor was identified in a middle-aged woman with alopecia areata. Some clones in this sample may be carry-over from other donors' samples. Here the sequenced sample was whole blood, taken in connection with sensitization to the hapten diphenylcyclopropenone (DPC). CDR3 amino acids: CASSLDGGPNEKLFF. The CDR3 DNA sequence: TGTGCCAGCAGCTTAGACGGGGGACCTAATGAAAAACTGTTTTTT.